The 27 T cell receptor beta chains below come from one sample, sequenced in a study of spatial heterogeneity in lung cancer. Study-wide findings and caveats: The study found that expanded intratumoral alpha and beta TCR counts tracked tumor mutation counts.

For these receptors, no antigen is known. As to time point: sample taken at primary tumor resection. MiXCR, applied by TCRdb to the 5' RACE reads, yields one record per CDR3 protein. The repertoire holds roughly 4,500 distinct CDR3 sequences, approximately 5.7% seen once, with approximately 21% in the top ten. The sample in question was lung tumor tissue, obtained at surgery. The receptors come from a male donor with early-stage non-small cell lung cancer.

This clonotype is medium-sized in the sample. The chain recombines TRBV12-5 with TRBJ2-4; possible D gene TRBD1, 5 bases. There are 14 residues in the CDR3. V was trimmed by 1 base and J by 3 bases, leaving 7 bases between them. From germline, CDR1 is LGHNT and CDR2 FRNRAP. This CDR3 reads CASGLEGYKNIQYF. In DNA, the CDR3 is TGTGCTAGTGGTTTGGAGGGGTACAAAAACATTCAGTACTTC.

This chain joins TRBV19 and TRBJ2-2, with D uncertain. The CDR3 length is 11 residues. CDR1 and CDR2 (germline): LNHDA, SQIVND (reference sequence). V dropped 6 bases and J dropped 4 bases, with 3 bases sitting between them. CDR3 sequence: CASRSTGELFF. In DNA form, the CDR3 reads TGTGCCAGTAGAAGCACCGGGGAGCTGTTTTTT.

This clonotype was recorded at least ten times. The chain links TRBV5-1 to TRBJ1-5, with 7 bases fitting TRBD1. CDR3 length equals 14 residues. Per germline, CDR1 SGHRS and CDR2 YFSETQ. The V gene end was trimmed by 0 bases and the J gene end by 9 bases; junction bases not matched to a gene: 6. CDR3 protein: CASSLETGLGPQHF. The CDR3 DNA is TGCGCCAGCAGCTTGGAGACAGGGCTAGGGCCCCAGCATTTT.

The chain has TRBV12-3 or TRBV12-4 and TRBJ1-1; D unclear. The CDR3 runs 13 residues. V was cut by 4 bases and J by 0 bases, with 6 bases left in between. Here the CDR3 reads CASSSYLNTEAFF. For the CDR3, the DNA is TGTGCCAGCAGTTCCTATCTGAACACTGAAGCTTTCTTT.

This clonotype has ten or more counts. This sequence joins TRBV7-6 and TRBJ2-7, with D perhaps matching TRBD2 (5 bases). V lost 4 bases, J lost 0 bases, and 13 bases lay in between. The CDR3 covers 15 residues. Germline lookup yields CDR1 SGHVS and CDR2 FNYEAQ. The CDR3 nucleotides are TGTGCCAGCAGCTCTGCGGACGGGGACTCCTACGAGCAGTACTTC. Protein product: CASSSADGDSYEQYF.

The rearrangement uses TRBV20-1 and TRBJ2-3; D is unresolved. This CDR3 comprises 15 residues. V gave up 3 bases and J gave up 0 bases, with 13 bases separating them. Germline values: CDR1 DFQATT, CDR2 SNEGSKA (reference sequence). This CDR3 is CSASLGGTSTDTQYF. CDR3 coding DNA: TGCAGTGCTAGCCTGGGCGGAACTAGCACAGATACGCAGTATTTT.

By frequency in the sample, this clonotype is medium-sized. The chain employs TRBV19 and TRBJ2-3; D is uncertain. Germline CDR1 reads LNHDA; CDR2 reads SQIVND (reference sequence). V shed 3 bases and J shed 2 bases, with 9 bases lying between them. The CDR3 length is 14 residues. CDR3 bases: TGTGCCAGTAGTATTCTTCTGCCCACAGATACGCAGTATTTT. Residues: CASSILLPTDTQYF.

By frequency in the sample, this clonotype is medium-sized. The chain joins TRBV28 to TRBJ2-1, with 7 bases identical to TRBD2. The germline CDR1 and CDR2 sequences are MDHEN and SYDVKM. The V segment lost 8 bases and the J segment 5 bases; nucleotides outside the gene matches: 12. The CDR3 is 15 residues long. DNA of the CDR3: TGTGCCAGCCTTGATAGTCGGAGCGGGAACAATGAGCAGTTCTTC. Amino acids: CASLDSRSGNNEQFF.

This clonotype is deemed medium-sized. The chain uses TRBV12-3 or TRBV12-4 and TRBJ2-3, with D maybe TRBD1 (6 bases). The CDR3 extends over 14 amino acids. V lost 1 base and J lost 6, with 11 bases in between. The CDR3 region has the DNA TGTGCCAGCAGTTTAGTGGGGGCTGGGGATACGCAGTATTTT. This sequence encodes CASSLVGAGDTQYF.

This clonotype is categorized as medium-sized. V usage is TRBV7-9 and J usage is TRBJ1-4; 7 bases align to TRBD1. V lost 5 bases, J lost 5 bases, and 5 bases stayed unmatched. The length of the CDR3 is 14 residues. Germline CDR1 and CDR2: SEHNR and FQNEAQ (reference sequence). The CDR3 nucleotides read TGTGCCAGCAGCCGGGGACAGAAAAATGAAAAACTGTTTTTT. It translates to CASSRGQKNEKLFF.

This clonotype has ten or more counts. This chain connects TRBV12-3 or TRBV12-4 to TRBJ2-7; no reliable D call. V gave up 2 bases and J gave up 5 bases, with 16 bases separating them. CDR3 length: 15 residues. The CDR3 DNA is TGTGCCAGCAGTTTAAGTGGGAAGAGCGCCCACGAGCAGTACTTC. It specifies CASSLSGKSAHEQYF.

This chain joins TRBV6-2 or TRBV6-3 and TRBJ2-1, with 7 bases aligning to TRBD1. The CDR3 runs to 15 residues. Germline V gene data show CDR1 as MNHEY and CDR2 as SVGEGT. V shed 7 bases, J shed 0 bases, and the junction held 6 bases outside the gene matches. The CDR3 sequence: CASNLQGSSYNEQFF. The CDR3 DNA sequence: TGTGCCAGCAATCTACAGGGGAGCTCCTACAATGAGCAGTTCTTC.

This clonotype ranks as medium-sized. In nucleotides, the CDR3 is TGTGCCAGCAGTTTTGGGACAGGGGTTAGGGAGCAGTACTTC. It is translated as CASSFGTGVREQYF. V and J are TRBV12-3 or TRBV12-4 and TRBJ2-7; 10 positions match TRBD1. With 3 bases clipped from V and 7 bases from J, the junction kept 6 bases outside the gene matches. This CDR3 has 14 residues.

The chain recombines TRBV7-2 with TRBJ2-3; 10 bases map to TRBD2. The CDR3 runs to 15 residues. Germline assignment: CDR1 SGHTA and CDR2 FQGNSA. After removal of 4 bases from V and 3 bases from J, the junction contained 4 bases not matched to a gene. CDR3 sequence (DNA): TGTGCCAGCAGCTGGGGACTAGCGCTAACAGATACGCAGTATTTT. Translated, it gives CASSWGLALTDTQYF.

This clonotype was counted many times. This rearrangement joins TRBV5-1 to TRBJ2-7, with 13 bases lining up with TRBD2. Trimming removed 5 bases from V and 3 bases from J; junction bases left unmatched: 5. CDR1 is SGHRS, CDR2 YFSETQ, per germline. The CDR3 is 15 amino acids. The CDR3 protein is CASRPGTSGNYEQYF. CDR3 sequence (DNA): TGCGCCAGCAGACCTGGGACTAGCGGGAACTACGAGCAGTACTTC.

This clonotype is classed as medium-sized. The gene calls are TRBV6-5 and TRBJ1-2, with D possibly matching TRBD1 (5 bases). CDR1 and CDR2 from the germline V gene are MNHEY and SVGAGI. V lost 5 bases to trimming and J lost 1 base, with 8 bases between them. This CDR3 is built from 13 residues. The CDR3 reads CASSKTDNYGYTF. In DNA, the CDR3 is TGTGCCAGCAGTAAGACAGATAACTATGGCTACACCTTC.

This clonotype was counted ten times or more. The chain has TRBV20-1 and TRBJ1-5; the D is unclear. V shed 4 bases and J shed 7 bases, with 14 bases lying between them. Germline CDR1 DFQATT, CDR2 SNEGSKA (reference sequence). The CDR3 has 13 amino acids. The CDR3 nucleotides read TGCAGTGCTATAAATCCTGCCGGGCAGCCCCAGCATTTT. It is translated as CSAINPAGQPQHF.

By sample fraction, this clonotype is medium-sized. V and J are TRBV7-8 and TRBJ1-2; possible D gene TRBD1, 5 bases. V was cut by 0 bases and J by 7 bases, with 6 bases left in between. The CDR3 covers 12 residues. CDR1 is SGHVS and CDR2 is FQNEAQ in the germline V gene. Here the CDR3 DNA reads TGTGCCAGCAGCTTAGCGGGGGGTGGCTACACCTTC. Its translation: CASSLAGGGYTF. Full variable domain (missing parts from reference TRBV7-8 and TRBJ1-2): GAGVSQSPRYKVAKRGQDVALRCDPISGHVSLFWYQQALGQGPEFLTYFQNEAQLDKSGLPSDRFFAERPEGSVSTLKIQRTQQEDSAVYLCASSLAGGGYTFGSGTRLTVV.

This clonotype has more than one count but fewer than ten. In DNA, the CDR3 is TGTGCTGCCGCTAGCGCAAACACCGGGGAGCTGTTTTTT. Its translation: CAAASANTGELFF. J is TRBJ2-2 and V is TRBV19, with D possibly matching TRBD2 (6 bases). CDR3 length equals 13 residues. Germline V CDR1 and CDR2: LNHDA, SQIVND (reference sequence).

This clonotype is classed as medium-sized. A junction end diverges from the germline sequence, so it may reflect a read error. The chain has TRBV7-9 and TRBJ2-1; tentatively, D is TRBD1 or TRBD2 (6 bases each). Germline V lookup: CDR1 SEHNR, CDR2 FQNEAQ (reference sequence). The CDR3 loop spans 14 amino acids. The CDR3 bases are TGTGCCAGCAGCTTCGGGGGCTCCGACAATGAGCAGTTCTTC. Translated: CASSFGGSDNEQFF.

This clonotype was seen ten or more times. The chain couples TRBV5-1 to TRBJ2-1, with D perhaps TRBD2 (6 bases). Trimming stripped 4 bases from V and 4 bases from J, with 12 bases between. The CDR3 covers 14 residues. Per the germline V gene, CDR1 is SGHRS and CDR2 is YFSETQ. CDR3 coding DNA: TGCGCCAGCAGCCATAGCGGAGAGTACAATGAGCAGTTCTTC. This sequence encodes CASSHSGEYNEQFF.

This clonotype was found a few times. The CDR3 sequence is CSASAVLSYNEQFF. The DNA for the CDR3 is TGCAGTGCTTCAGCGGTTCTCTCCTACAATGAGCAGTTCTTC. The chain joins TRBV20-1 to TRBJ2-1; weak D call: TRBD2 (5 bases). Germline CDR1 is DFQATT and CDR2 is SNEGSKA (reference sequence). V gave up 5 bases and J gave up 0 bases, with 11 bases separating them. There are 14 residues in the CDR3.

This clonotype has only a few counts. This may be a read error, as it is one base from a much larger clone. The chain joins TRBV11-1 to TRBJ2-7, with D maybe TRBD2 (5 bases). CDR1 and CDR2 from the germline V gene are SGHAT and FQDESV (reference sequence). V lost 5 bases and J 6 bases, leaving 20 bases between the germline ends. CDR3 length: 15 amino acids. The CDR3 sequence: CASSPSPVFRGEQYF. CDR3 nucleotide sequence: TGTGCCAGCAGCCCTTCCCCGGTTTTCCGGGGCGAGCAGTACTTC.

This clonotype is medium-sized (0.01 to 0.1%) by share. The chain carries TRBV30 and TRBJ1-1, with D possibly matching TRBD1 (5 bases). Germline assignment: CDR1 GTSNPN and CDR2 SVGIG (reference sequence). CDR3 length: 12 amino acids. The CDR3 here is CAWGRLNTEAFF. The CDR3, as DNA: TGTGCGTGGGGACGGTTGAACACTGAAGCTTTCTTT.

This clonotype showed up many times. The chain has TRBV3-1 and TRBJ1-1; D unclear. Germline V lookup: CDR1 LGHDT, CDR2 YNNKEL (reference sequence). The CDR3 runs 14 residues. Trimming removed 3 bases from V and 1 base from J, with 9 bases in between. CDR3 residues: CASSQGLTNTEAFF. The CDR3 DNA is TGTGCCAGCAGCCAGGGCCTCACGAACACTGAAGCTTTCTTT.

This clonotype is termed medium-sized. V is TRBV5-1 and J is TRBJ2-5; 7 bases are a match to TRBD1. V shed 4 bases, J shed 5 bases, and the junction held 5 bases outside the gene matches. In germline, CDR1 is SGHRS, CDR2 YFSETQ. The CDR3 runs 13 residues. Here the CDR3 DNA reads TGCGCCAGCAGCCTAAGGGGGCAGGAGACCCAGTACTTC. It codes for CASSLRGQETQYF.

This clonotype rates as medium-sized. The rearrangement uses TRBV27 and TRBJ2-5; 13 positions match TRBD2. The CDR3 contains 15 residues. J gave up 3 bases and V 7 bases, and 5 bases lay outside the gene matches. Germline V gene data show CDR1 as MNHEY and CDR2 as SMNVEV (reference sequence). The CDR3 DNA follows: TGTGCCAGCACTCCGACTAGCGGGGGGAAAGAGACCCAGTACTTC. Protein: CASTPTSGGKETQYF.